The rows below give T cell receptor beta chains drawn from one sample of a study of identical twins. TCRdb fed the 5' RACE reads into MiXCR, producing one record per CDR3 protein. The profile shows 550,000 to 700,000 distinct CDR3 sequences, 7.5% to 10% of them singletons. These data were also filed under a second study, of yellow fever vaccine responses in identical twins.

The sequenced sample was PBMCs. Source of these receptors: a woman younger than 30 in good health. The CDR3 runs from the conserved cysteine through the conserved F or W. The D gene is left open where the match is weak. Clone size, where shown, is once, few, many, or a class for clones that have expanded.

clone size | CDR3 length | J gene | V gene | D gene | CDR3 DNA | CDR3 protein
NA | 16 | TRBJ1-5 | TRBV30 | NA | TGTGCCTGGAGTGTACAAGATGTGGGGGCCTGGCAGCCCCAGCATTTT | CAWSVQDVGAWQPQHF
many | 11 | TRBJ2-1 | TRBV29-1 | NA | TGCAGCTCCGGGACCTACAATGAGCAGTTCTTC | CSSGTYNEQFF
few | 15 | TRBJ2-3 | TRBV20-1 | TRBD2 | TGCAGTCTACGTAGCGGGGGGAAGGGCACAGATACGCAGTATTTT | CSLRSGGKGTDTQYF
many | 16 | TRBJ2-5 | TRBV5-5 | NA | TGTGCCAGCAGCTTGGGGGATAGGGGAAGCGGGGAGACCCAGTACTTC | CASSLGDRGSGETQYF
few | 18 | TRBJ2-3 | TRBV27 | TRBD1 | TGTGCCAGCAGTCCACTCACGACCGGGACAGGGAACACAGATACGCAGTATTTT | CASSPLTTGTGNTDTQYF
NA | 22 | TRBJ2-1 | TRBV10-3 | TRBD2 | TGTGCCATCAGTGTGGAGGGACTAGCGGGAGGCAGGAGACAACCCTCCTACAATGAGCAGTTCTTC | CAISVEGLAGGRRQPSYNEQFF
few | 13 | TRBJ1-1 | TRBV27 | NA | TGTGCCAGCAGTTTGGGGCCTAGCGCTGAAGCTTTCTTT | CASSLGPSAEAFF
few | 17 | TRBJ2-3 | TRBV14 | TRBD2 | TGTGCCAGCAGCCAAGAGGGACTAGCGGTCTACACAGATACGCAGTATTTT | CASSQEGLAVYTDTQYF
NA | 14 | TRBJ2-3 | TRBV29-1 | TRBD2 | TGCAGCGTTGTTGGACTAGCGGGACCGGATACGCAGTATTTT | CSVVGLAGPDTQYF
NA | 14 | TRBJ2-3 | TRBV29-1 | TRBD2 | TGCAGCGTTGGGACAGGGACTAGCGGTGATACGCAGTATTTT | CSVGTGTSGDTQYF
few | 13 | TRBJ2-1 | TRBV6-2/TRBV6-3 | NA | TGTGCCAGCAGGCTCGCAGTGTACAATGAGCAGTTCTTC | CASRLAVYNEQFF
NA | 14 | TRBJ2-7 | TRBV20-1 | NA | TGCAGTGCTATTACCCCGGGACGGGTCCACGAGCAGTACTTC | CSAITPGRVHEQYF
NA | 12 | TRBJ1-3 | TRBV12-3/TRBV12-4 | NA | TGTGCCAGCAGTTCTGATCCCCGAAGTGCTTATTTT | CASSSDPRSAYF
NA | 14 | TRBJ1-2 | TRBV6-5 | NA | TGTGCCAGCAGTTACGGGGGGCTCGCCTATGGCTACACCTTC | CASSYGGLAYGYTF
NA | 14 | TRBJ2-7 | TRBV28 | NA | TGTGCCAGCAGCGAAAACGGAGGTAGGATTAAGCAGTACTTC | CASSENGGRIKQYF
NA | 15 | TRBJ2-2 | TRBV7-9 | TRBD1 | TGTGCCAGCAGCTTTTGGGACAGGTCCACCGGGGAGCTGTTTTTT | CASSFWDRSTGELFF
NA | 17 | TRBJ2-2 | TRBV12-3/TRBV12-4 | TRBD2 | TGTGCCAGCAGTCCATACACGGGCGGGAGGGGCACCGGGGAGCTGTTTTTT | CASSPYTGGRGTGELFF
few | 16 | TRBJ2-7 | TRBV11-2 | NA | TGTGCCAGCAGCTTTGGCCGACTGGGGGAGCATTACGAGCAGTACTTC | CASSFGRLGEHYEQYF
many | 13 | TRBJ1-1 | TRBV6-1 | NA | TGTGCCAGCAAAAGACGGGAGAACACTGAAGCTTTCTTT | CASKRRENTEAFF
NA | 14 | TRBJ2-2 | TRBV12-3/TRBV12-4 | TRBD1 | TGTGCCAGCAGTATCGGGACAGCCACCGGGGAGCTGTTTTTT | CASSIGTATGELFF
few | 16 | TRBJ2-6 | TRBV7-6 | NA | TGTGCCAGCAGCAACACCTTGGGTGCTGGGGCCAACGTCCTGACTTTC | CASSNTLGAGANVLTF
many | 15 | TRBJ2-5 | TRBV5-1 | TRBD1 | TGCGCCAGCAGCTTGGACACAGGGGGCCGGGAGACCCAGTACTTC | CASSLDTGGRETQYF
NA | 12 | TRBJ2-7 | TRBV7-9 | NA | TGTGCCAGCAGCTCTCTCATGGAAAAGCAGTACTTC | CASSSLMEKQYF
NA | 18 | TRBJ2-3 | TRBV20-1 | TRBD1 | TGCAGTGCTACCGGGACAGGGGGTTTACACGGTAATACAGATACGCAGTATTTT | CSATGTGGLHGNTDTQYF
NA | 14 | TRBJ2-3 | TRBV15 | NA | TGTGCCACCAGCAGAGAGCTCCAGGCAGATACGCAGTATTTT | CATSRELQADTQYF
NA | 16 | TRBJ1-1 | TRBV5-1 | TRBD1 | TGCGCCAGCAGCTTAGCGCCGGTCCCGGGACAGGGACAAGCTTTCTTT | CASSLAPVPGQGQAFF
NA | 14 | TRBJ2-7 | TRBV5-5 | NA | TGTGCCAGCAGCCCAGACGTTGGATCCTACGAGCAGTACTTC | CASSPDVGSYEQYF
NA | 15 | TRBJ1-1 | TRBV3-1 | NA | TGTGCCAGCAGCCAAGATAAAAGGCTGAACACTGAAGCTTTCTTT | CASSQDKRLNTEAFF
NA | 16 | TRBJ1-4 | TRBV6-5 | TRBD1 | TGTGCCAGCAGTTACCCTCAGGGGGGGCGAGATGAAAAACTGTTTTTT | CASSYPQGGRDEKLFF
few | 14 | TRBJ2-1 | TRBV30 | NA | TGTGCCTCCAACGTAGGGAGCTCCTACAATGAGCAGTTCTTC | CASNVGSSYNEQFF
few | 13 | TRBJ2-7 | TRBV7-9 | NA | TGTGCCAGCAGCGCGGGACTGGACTACGAGCAGTACTTC | CASSAGLDYEQYF
NA | 13 | TRBJ2-1 | TRBV29-1 | TRBD1 | TGCAGCACCAGACAGGGAGTCGGCAATGAGCAGTTCTTC | CSTRQGVGNEQFF
NA | 15 | TRBJ2-7 | TRBV5-5 | NA | TGTGCCAGCAGCTTGAGCCTAGCCCCCTCCTACGAGCAGTACTTC | CASSLSLAPSYEQYF
NA | 16 | TRBJ2-1 | TRBV20-1 | TRBD2 | TGCAGCGCCCCCAGGCCCCTTAGCGGGACCTACAATGAGCAGTTCTTC | CSAPRPLSGTYNEQFF
NA | 16 | TRBJ2-7 | TRBV6-5 | TRBD2 | TGTGCCAGCAGCTTACCCGGGACTAGCGGGATCGGCGAGCAGTACTTC | CASSLPGTSGIGEQYF
once | 16 | TRBJ2-4 | TRBV11-2 | NA | TGTGCCAGCAGCTTAGTCAGGGAAGGAGCCAAAAACATTCAGTACTTC | CASSLVREGAKNIQYF
many | 14 | TRBJ2-7 | TRBV15 | TRBD2 | TGTGCCACCAGGCTAGCGGGAGGAGGGGTCGAGCAGTACTTC | CATRLAGGGVEQYF
NA | 14 | TRBJ2-7 | TRBV11-2 | TRBD2 | TGTGCCAGCAGCTTAAGCGGGAGCGACTACGAGCAGTACTTC | CASSLSGSDYEQYF
NA | 13 | TRBJ1-5 | TRBV6-1 | NA | TGTGCCAGCAGAGACTTGACAGGTCAGCCCCAGCATTTT | CASRDLTGQPQHF
NA | 14 | TRBJ2-2 | TRBV15 | TRBD2 | TGTGCCATCTCAGCGGGAGGTATCACCGGGGAGCTGTTTTTT | CAISAGGITGELFF
many | 14 | TRBJ1-1 | TRBV3-1 | NA | TGTGCCAGCAGCAACCTTCAGGAGAACACTGAAGCTTTCTTT | CASSNLQENTEAFF
NA | 15 | TRBJ1-5 | TRBV7-3 | NA | TGTGCCAGCAGTCCCGGGACCAATAGCAATCAGCCCCAGCATTTT | CASSPGTNSNQPQHF
few | 17 | TRBJ2-3 | TRBV24-1 | TRBD2 | TGTGCCACCAGTGACCGGAGCGGGGGCCGGCTCACAGATACGCAGTATTTT | CATSDRSGGRLTDTQYF
NA | 20 | TRBJ2-5 | TRBV11-2 | TRBD2 | TGTGCCAGCAGACGCCATGACAGACAGGGGGGGACTAGCGGGCAAGAGACCCAGTACTTC | CASRRHDRQGGTSGQETQYF
few | 17 | TRBJ1-6 | TRBV7-2 | TRBD1 | TGTGCCAGCAGCATCCGGACAGGGGTCCGGTATAATTCACCCCTCCACTTT | CASSIRTGVRYNSPLHF
few | 10 | TRBJ2-1 | TRBV29-1 | NA | TGCAGCGTTGAACTACATGAGCAGTTCTTC | CSVELHEQFF
few | 14 | TRBJ1-1 | TRBV27 | TRBD1 | TGTGCCAGCAGTGAAACAGGGGCGGGCACTGAAGCTTTCTTT | CASSETGAGTEAFF
few | 16 | TRBJ2-7 | TRBV7-8 | TRBD1 | TGTGCCAGCAGCAAAGACAGGGGCACCGTTCTCTACGAGCAGTACTTC | CASSKDRGTVLYEQYF
few | 15 | TRBJ2-4 | TRBV28 | TRBD1 | TGTGCCAGCAGTCTCGGACAGGGCGCTGGAGACATTCAGTACTTC | CASSLGQGAGDIQYF
few | 15 | TRBJ2-1 | TRBV6-1 | NA | TGTGCCAGCACCGCCTCATGGGGGGCATACAATGAGCAGTTCTTC | CASTASWGAYNEQFF
NA | 13 | TRBJ2-5 | TRBV30 | TRBD2 | TGTGCCTGGCAGGCCGCCGGACTAGGGACCCAGTACTTC | CAWQAAGLGTQYF
NA | 16 | TRBJ2-5 | TRBV4-1 | TRBD2 | TGCGCCAGCAGCCACGACCAAGGCGGGAGTCAGGAGACCCAGTACTTC | CASSHDQGGSQETQYF
NA | 14 | TRBJ2-5 | TRBV7-7 | TRBD1 | TGTGCTAGCAGCGTCCAGGGGGCGGGGGAGACCCAGTACTTC | CASSVQGAGETQYF
NA | 14 | TRBJ2-5 | TRBV5-1 | NA | TGCGCCAGCAGCTTGGTGGTGAGGTGGGAGACCCAGTACTTC | CASSLVVRWETQYF
few | 11 | TRBJ1-1 | TRBV29-1 | NA | TGCAGCGCGACCTCATTAGCTGAAGCTTTCTTT | CSATSLAEAFF
NA | 15 | TRBJ2-5 | TRBV7-2 | TRBD2 | TGTGCCAGCAGCTCGGGACTAGCAAAGAAAGAGACCCAGTACTTC | CASSSGLAKKETQYF
many | 14 | TRBJ1-1 | TRBV20-1 | TRBD1 | TGCAGTGCTAGTAGGAGGACAGGGAACACTGAAGCTTTCTTT | CSASRRTGNTEAFF
NA | 11 | TRBJ2-1 | TRBV10-3 | TRBD2 | TGTGCCATCTCAACTAGCGATGAGCAGTTCTTC | CAISTSDEQFF
few | 15 | TRBJ1-6 | TRBV6-1 | NA | TGTGCCAGCTATGACGGGACGGCGCGTAATTCACCCCTCCACTTT | CASYDGTARNSPLHF
many | 15 | TRBJ2-2 | TRBV7-3 | NA | TGTGCCAGCAGCTTAGTCGCCCGGGCCGCCGGGGAGCTGTTTTTT | CASSLVARAAGELFF